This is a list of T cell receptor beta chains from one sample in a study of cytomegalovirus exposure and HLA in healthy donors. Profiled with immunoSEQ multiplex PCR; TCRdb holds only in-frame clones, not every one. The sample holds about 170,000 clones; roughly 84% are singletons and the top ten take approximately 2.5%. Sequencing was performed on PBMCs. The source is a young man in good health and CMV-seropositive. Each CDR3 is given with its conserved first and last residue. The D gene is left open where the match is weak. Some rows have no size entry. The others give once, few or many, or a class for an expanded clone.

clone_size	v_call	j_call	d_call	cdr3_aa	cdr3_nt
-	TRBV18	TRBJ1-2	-	CASSPPRPTAYGYTF	TGTGCCAGCTCACCACCACGTCCGACAGCCTATGGCTACACCTTC
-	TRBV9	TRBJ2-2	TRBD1	CASSVDPGQGAGELFF	TGTGCCAGCAGCGTGGACCCGGGACAGGGGGCCGGGGAGCTGTTTTTT
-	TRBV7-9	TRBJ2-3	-	CASSSRGRGPKGDTQYF	TGTGCCAGCAGCTCCAGGGGTAGAGGGCCTAAGGGGGATACGCAGTATTTT
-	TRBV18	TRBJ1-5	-	CASSSTRGGNQPQHF	TGTGCCAGCTCATCAACCAGGGGTGGCAATCAGCCCCAGCATTTT
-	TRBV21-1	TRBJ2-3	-	CASSKVNVGGGPTDTQYF	TGTGCCAGCAGCAAAGTAAATGTGGGGGGAGGGCCGACAGATACGCAGTATTTT
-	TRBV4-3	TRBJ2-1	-	CASSPEADSYNEQFF	TGCGCCAGCAGCCCCGAGGCAGACTCCTACAATGAGCAGTTCTTC
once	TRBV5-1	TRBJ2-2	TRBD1	CASSLGPHVDRSGTGELFF	TGCGCCAGCAGCTTGGGGCCCCACGTGGACAGGTCGGGGACCGGGGAGCTGTTTTTT
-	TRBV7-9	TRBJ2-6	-	CSSSSWEAGANVLTF	TGTTCCAGCAGCTCGTGGGAGGCTGGGGCCAACGTCCTGACTTTC
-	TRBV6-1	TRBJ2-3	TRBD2	CASRGLARTTDTQYF	TGTGCCAGCCGAGGACTAGCTCGCACCACAGATACGCAGTATTTT
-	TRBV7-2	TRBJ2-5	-	CASSTGLQETQYF	TGTGCCAGCAGCACAGGTTTACAAGAGACCCAGTACTTC
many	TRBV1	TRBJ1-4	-	CTRTGEKLFF	TGCACCAGAACAGGGGAAAAACTGTTTTTT
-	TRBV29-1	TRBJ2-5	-	CSVDREAETQYF	TGCAGCGTTGACAGGGAGGCGGAGACCCAGTACTTC
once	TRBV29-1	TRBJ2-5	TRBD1	CSAATGEETQYF	TGCAGCGCCGCGACAGGGGAAGAGACCCAGTACTTC
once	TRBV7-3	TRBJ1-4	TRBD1	CASSSTGGSNEKLFF	TGTGCCAGCAGCTCAACAGGGGGTTCTAATGAAAAACTGTTTTTT
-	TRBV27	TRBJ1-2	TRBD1	CASSSQGASYGYTF	TGTGCCAGCAGTTCACAGGGGGCGAGCTATGGCTACACCTTC
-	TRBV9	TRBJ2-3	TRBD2	CASSPWGWSGRARDTDTQYF	TGTGCCAGCAGCCCTTGGGGCTGGAGCGGGAGGGCCCGGGACACAGATACGCAGTATTTT
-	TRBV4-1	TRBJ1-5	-	CASSQFDSPKYQPQHF	TGCGCCAGCAGCCAGTTTGACTCCCCTAAGTACCAGCCCCAGCATTTT
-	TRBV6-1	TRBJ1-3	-	CASARGYSGNTIYF	TGTGCCAGCGCCAGGGGTTATTCTGGAAACACCATATATTTT
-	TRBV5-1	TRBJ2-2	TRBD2	CASSLSGTGGELFF	TGCGCCAGCAGCTTAAGCGGGACGGGCGGGGAGCTGTTTTTT
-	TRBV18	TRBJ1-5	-	CASRAGTEYLNQPQHF	TGTGCCAGCAGAGCGGGGACCGAGTATCTCAATCAGCCCCAGCATTTT
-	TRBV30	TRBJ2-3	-	CACGPTGDTQYF	TGTGCCTGTGGCCCTACCGGGGATACGCAGTATTTT
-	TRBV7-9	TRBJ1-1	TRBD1	CASSMWTGAGEAFF	TGTGCCAGCAGCATGTGGACAGGGGCAGGTGAAGCTTTCTTT
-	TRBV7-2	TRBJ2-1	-	CASSLGRETFNEQFF	TGTGCCAGCAGCTTAGGCCGGGAGACCTTTAATGAGCAGTTCTTC
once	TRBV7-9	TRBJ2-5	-	CSSSLGAVLQETQYF	TGTTCCAGCAGCTTAGGAGCGGTCCTCCAAGAGACCCAGTACTTC
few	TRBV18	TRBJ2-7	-	CASSPGGALSEQYF	TGTGCCAGCTCACCTGGAGGGGCCCTTTCCGAGCAGTACTTC
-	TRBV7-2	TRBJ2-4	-	CASSLGGVAKNIQYF	TGTGCCAGCAGCCTAGGCGGCGTAGCCAAAAACATTCAGTACTTC
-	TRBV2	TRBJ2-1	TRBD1	CASRKTGGAGNEQFF	TGTGCCAGCAGGAAAACAGGGGGCGCAGGCAATGAGCAGTTCTTC
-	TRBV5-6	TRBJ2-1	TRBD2	CASSLGSGRFNEQFF	TGTGCCAGCAGTCTGGGCAGCGGGAGATTTAATGAGCAGTTCTTC
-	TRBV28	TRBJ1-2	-	CASYISGRGYTF	TGTGCCAGTTACATTTCAGGGAGGGGCTACACCTTC
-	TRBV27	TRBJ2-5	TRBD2	CASSTSGRVETQYF	TGTGCCAGCAGTACCAGCGGGAGGGTGGAGACCCAGTACTTC
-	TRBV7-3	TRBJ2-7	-	CASSVRSRGEQYF	TGTGCCAGCAGCGTGAGGTCACGAGGCGAGCAGTACTTC
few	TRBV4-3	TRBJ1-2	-	CASSQDSTGYGYTF	TGCGCCAGCAGCCAAGATTCAACAGGGTATGGCTACACCTTC
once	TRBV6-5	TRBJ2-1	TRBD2	CASSFGLAGSHEQFF	TGTGCCAGCAGTTTCGGACTAGCGGGATCCCATGAGCAGTTCTTC
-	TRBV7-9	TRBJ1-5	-	CSSSPTGDSNQPQHF	TGTTCCAGCAGCCCCACGGGAGACAGCAATCAGCCCCAGCATTTT
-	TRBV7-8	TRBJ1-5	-	CASSGGAGAYSNQPQHF	TGTGCCAGCAGCGGCGGAGCGGGGGCTTATAGCAATCAGCCCCAGCATTTT
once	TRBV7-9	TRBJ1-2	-	CSSSITGVAMDYTF	TGTTCCAGCAGCATTACCGGGGTAGCAATGGACTACACCTTC
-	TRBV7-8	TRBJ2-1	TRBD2	CASSFPPGGLNEQFF	TGTGCCAGCAGCTTTCCCCCGGGAGGCCTTAATGAGCAGTTCTTC
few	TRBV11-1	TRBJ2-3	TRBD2	CASSLASLAGTTDTQYF	TGTGCCAGCAGCTTAGCGTCCCTAGCGGGAACCACAGATACGCAGTATTTT
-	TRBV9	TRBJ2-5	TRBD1	CASRRGQGQETQYF	TGTGCCAGCCGACGGGGACAGGGGCAAGAGACCCAGTACTTC
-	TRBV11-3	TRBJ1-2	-	CASSLDEGFYGYTF	TGTGCCAGCAGCTTAGATGAGGGATTCTATGGCTACACCTTC
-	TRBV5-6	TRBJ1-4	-	CASTSEPGSTIEKLFF	TGTGCCAGCACATCAGAACCGGGATCTACAATTGAAAAACTGTTTTTT
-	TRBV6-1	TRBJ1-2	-	CASRDISNYGYTF	TGTGCCAGCAGGGACATATCTAACTATGGCTACACCTTC
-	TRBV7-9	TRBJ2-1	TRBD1	CASGRQGWVNEQFF	TGTGCCAGCGGACGACAGGGGTGGGTCAATGAGCAGTTCTTC
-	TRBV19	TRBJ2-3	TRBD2	CASDSGASTDTQYF	TGTGCCAGTGATAGCGGGGCGAGCACAGATACGCAGTATTTT
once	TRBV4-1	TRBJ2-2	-	CASSQPGSNTGELFF	TGCGCCAGCAGCCAACCGGGATCTAACACCGGGGAGCTGTTTTTT
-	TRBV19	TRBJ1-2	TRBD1	CASRLMTGGIYGYTF	TGTGCCAGTAGACTGATGACAGGGGGCATCTATGGCTACACCTTC
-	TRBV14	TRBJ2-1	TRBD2	CASSQDLGLAGSEQFF	TGTGCCAGCAGCCAAGATCTTGGGCTAGCGGGTTCTGAGCAGTTCTTC
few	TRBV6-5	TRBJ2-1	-	CVVAGTSKNEQFF	TGTGTCGTCGCCGGGACATCAAAAAATGAGCAGTTCTTC
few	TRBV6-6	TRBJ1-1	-	CASRDSNTEAFF	TGTGCCAGCCGAGACTCGAACACTGAAGCTTTCTTT